Listed below are T cell receptor beta chains from one sample, sequenced in a study of regulatory and conventional T cells in breast cancer. One entry per CDR3 protein results from TCRdb running MiXCR on the PCR reads. This repertoire shows fewer than 11,000 distinct CDR3 sequences, around a third found once; its top ten account for roughly 6.1%. The sample comprised conventional T cells from blood. The receptors derive from a male donor in good health. The CDR3 runs from the conserved cysteine through the conserved F or W. The D gene is left open where the match is weak. Not all rows give a size; the values are once, few, many and, for expanded clones, a class.

D gene: NA
V gene: TRBV7-2
J gene: TRBJ2-1
clone size: few
CDR3 DNA: TGTGCCAGCAGCTTAGTCGGGAAAGGTGAGCAGTTCTTC
CDR3 protein: CASSLVGKGEQFF

D gene: NA
V gene: TRBV27
J gene: TRBJ2-1
clone size: NA
CDR3 DNA: TGTGCCAGCAGTTTCGAACTCCGAAATGAGCAGTTCTTC
CDR3 protein: CASSFELRNEQFF

D gene: NA
V gene: TRBV20-1
J gene: TRBJ1-4
clone size: NA
CDR3 DNA: TGCAGTTCCTGGAGGGACGAAAAACTGTTTTTT
CDR3 protein: CSSWRDEKLFF

D gene: NA
V gene: TRBV5-1
J gene: TRBJ2-5
clone size: few
CDR3 DNA: TGCGCCAGCAGCCCCGGGGTTCAAGAGACCCAGTACTTC
CDR3 protein: CASSPGVQETQYF

D gene: NA
V gene: TRBV5-1
J gene: TRBJ2-6
clone size: medium-sized
CDR3 DNA: TGCGCCAGCAGCTTGTACGGCTCTGGGGCCAACGTCCTGACTTTC
CDR3 protein: CASSLYGSGANVLTF

D gene: TRBD1
V gene: TRBV2
J gene: TRBJ1-4
clone size: few
CDR3 DNA: TGTGCCAGCAGTCCGACGGACAGGGGCTGGACTGAAAAACTGTTTTTT
CDR3 protein: CASSPTDRGWTEKLFF

D gene: NA
V gene: TRBV7-9
J gene: TRBJ2-7
clone size: NA
CDR3 DNA: TGTGCCAGCAGCCCCTCGGGAGGGGGCCGCCTTGGCGAGCAGTACTTC
CDR3 protein: CASSPSGGGRLGEQYF

D gene: NA
V gene: TRBV7-9
J gene: TRBJ2-5
clone size: NA
CDR3 DNA: TGTGCCAGCAGCTTCGGCGGGTCTGTAGAGACCCAGTACTTC
CDR3 protein: CASSFGGSVETQYF

D gene: TRBD2
V gene: TRBV20-1
J gene: TRBJ2-3
clone size: few
CDR3 DNA: TGCAGTGCTAGTTCGGCTAGCGGGGGCCTGAGCACAGATACGCAGTATTTT
CDR3 protein: CSASSASGGLSTDTQYF

D gene: TRBD2
V gene: TRBV28
J gene: TRBJ2-1
clone size: NA
CDR3 DNA: TGTGCCAGCACCCTAGCGGGGGTACACAATGAGCAGTTCTTC
CDR3 protein: CASTLAGVHNEQFF

D gene: NA
V gene: TRBV5-5
J gene: TRBJ2-3
clone size: NA
CDR3 DNA: TGTGCCAGCAGGCCAGGGGGGACCACAGATACGCAGTATTTT
CDR3 protein: CASRPGGTTDTQYF

D gene: NA
V gene: TRBV3-1
J gene: TRBJ2-4
clone size: NA
CDR3 DNA: TGTGCCAGCAGCGGAGGGAGTCAAGCCAAAAACATTCAGTACTTC
CDR3 protein: CASSGGSQAKNIQYF

D gene: NA
V gene: TRBV6-5
J gene: TRBJ1-1
clone size: few
CDR3 DNA: TGTGCCAGCAGTTACTCGGAGTTCACTGAAGCTTTCTTT
CDR3 protein: CASSYSEFTEAFF

D gene: NA
V gene: TRBV4-2
J gene: TRBJ1-1
clone size: few
CDR3 DNA: TGTGCCAGCAGCCAAGATCTCCGAGGCACTGAAGCTTTCTTT
CDR3 protein: CASSQDLRGTEAFF

D gene: NA
V gene: TRBV7-2
J gene: TRBJ2-3
clone size: once
CDR3 DNA: TGTGTCAGCAGTTTAGACCCGCTCACAGATACGCAGTATTTT
CDR3 protein: CVSSLDPLTDTQYF

D gene: TRBD1
V gene: TRBV12-3/TRBV12-4
J gene: TRBJ1-5
clone size: medium-sized
CDR3 DNA: TGTGCCAGCGACAGGGACAATCAGCCCCAGCATTTT
CDR3 protein: CASDRDNQPQHF

D gene: TRBD2
V gene: TRBV7-2
J gene: TRBJ2-1
clone size: few
CDR3 DNA: TGTGCCAGCAGCTTCCAACTAGCGGGGGGGCCAGGTGAGCAGTTCTTC
CDR3 protein: CASSFQLAGGPGEQFF

D gene: NA
V gene: TRBV10-3
J gene: TRBJ1-1
clone size: medium-sized
CDR3 DNA: TGTGCCATCAGCCCTACAGGGCCCACTGAAGCTTTCTTT
CDR3 protein: CAISPTGPTEAFF

D gene: NA
V gene: TRBV5-1
J gene: TRBJ2-4
clone size: medium-sized
CDR3 DNA: TGCGCCAGCAGCTTTACAGGAGACATTCAGTACTTC
CDR3 protein: CASSFTGDIQYF

D gene: TRBD2
V gene: TRBV20-1
J gene: TRBJ2-7
clone size: NA
CDR3 DNA: TGCAGTGCTAGAGATGCGACTAGCGACCACGAGCAGTACTTC
CDR3 protein: CSARDATSDHEQYF

D gene: TRBD2
V gene: TRBV6-2/TRBV6-3
J gene: TRBJ2-2
clone size: NA
CDR3 DNA: TGTGCCAGCACGGGACTAGCGGGCGGCGGGGAGCTGTTTTTT
CDR3 protein: CASTGLAGGGELFF

D gene: NA
V gene: TRBV20-1
J gene: TRBJ1-1
clone size: NA
CDR3 DNA: TGCAGTGCTGCCCCGGCAGCGGGCACTGAAGCTTTCTTT
CDR3 protein: CSAAPAAGTEAFF

D gene: NA
V gene: TRBV7-2
J gene: TRBJ1-5
clone size: NA
CDR3 DNA: TGTGCCAGCAGCCCCCAGGGTAGTGGCAATCAGCCCCAGCATTTT
CDR3 protein: CASSPQGSGNQPQHF

D gene: TRBD2
V gene: TRBV28
J gene: TRBJ2-3
clone size: NA
CDR3 DNA: TGTGCCAGCAGTTTGTCTAGCGGGGGGCGCACAGATACGCAGTATTTT
CDR3 protein: CASSLSSGGRTDTQYF

D gene: TRBD2
V gene: TRBV20-1
J gene: TRBJ2-3
clone size: NA
CDR3 DNA: TGCAGTGCTAGAGATCCTTTCTTGGGGACTAGCGGGGGGCCCTTCACCGATACGCAGTATTTT
CDR3 protein: CSARDPFLGTSGGPFTDTQYF

D gene: TRBD1
V gene: TRBV2
J gene: TRBJ2-2
clone size: NA
CDR3 DNA: TGTGCCAGCAGTGGCGCGGGACAGGGGATGGCCGGGGAGCTGTTTTTT
CDR3 protein: CASSGAGQGMAGELFF

D gene: NA
V gene: TRBV7-2
J gene: TRBJ2-6
clone size: few
CDR3 DNA: TGTGCCAGCAGCATAGCGCCCCCCCTCTCTGGGGCCAACGTCCTGACTTTC
CDR3 protein: CASSIAPPLSGANVLTF

D gene: NA
V gene: TRBV7-9
J gene: TRBJ1-3
clone size: few
CDR3 DNA: TGTGCCAGCAGGACCTCTCAGGGATCTGGAAACACCATATATTTT
CDR3 protein: CASRTSQGSGNTIYF

D gene: NA
V gene: TRBV5-1
J gene: TRBJ2-1
clone size: few
CDR3 DNA: TGCGCCAGCAGCCGGGGAGCGGACTCCAATGAGCAGTTCTTC
CDR3 protein: CASSRGADSNEQFF

D gene: TRBD1
V gene: TRBV2
J gene: TRBJ2-7
clone size: NA
CDR3 DNA: TGTGCCAGTACCCAGCAGGGGGCAAAGTTTTCCTACGAGCAGTACTTC
CDR3 protein: CASTQQGAKFSYEQYF

D gene: TRBD2
V gene: TRBV20-1
J gene: TRBJ2-1
clone size: few
CDR3 DNA: TGCAGTGCTCTGGGGGCACTAGCGGGCCCCTACAATGAGCAGTTCTTC
CDR3 protein: CSALGALAGPYNEQFF

D gene: TRBD2
V gene: TRBV7-2
J gene: TRBJ2-1
clone size: few
CDR3 DNA: TGTGCCAGCAGCCGCGGCGGGGGGGTACTTGAGCAGTTCTTC
CDR3 protein: CASSRGGGVLEQFF

D gene: NA
V gene: TRBV6-1
J gene: TRBJ2-3
clone size: NA
CDR3 DNA: TGTGCCAGCAGTGCACCCCTGAGTAGCGGAGGGAAAGATGCGCAGTATTTT
CDR3 protein: CASSAPLSSGGKDAQYF

D gene: NA
V gene: TRBV9
J gene: TRBJ2-7
clone size: few
CDR3 DNA: TGTGCCAGCAGCGTAGGTCACAGATCCTACGAGCAGTACTTC
CDR3 protein: CASSVGHRSYEQYF

D gene: NA
V gene: TRBV5-1
J gene: TRBJ2-3
clone size: NA
CDR3 DNA: TGCGCCAGCAGCTTAAGGGGTGAGGATACGCAGTATTTC
CDR3 protein: CASSLRGEDTQYF

D gene: TRBD1
V gene: TRBV7-2
J gene: TRBJ1-1
clone size: NA
CDR3 DNA: TGTGCCAGCGGAGACAGGGGTAACACTGAAGCTTTCTTT
CDR3 protein: CASGDRGNTEAFF

D gene: TRBD2
V gene: TRBV5-1
J gene: TRBJ2-2
clone size: NA
CDR3 DNA: TGCGCCAGCAGCGTGACTAGCGGGGGTCCCGGGGAGCTGTTTTTT
CDR3 protein: CASSVTSGGPGELFF

D gene: TRBD1
V gene: TRBV7-9
J gene: TRBJ1-2
clone size: few
CDR3 DNA: TGTGCCAGCAGCCCAGCGTTCCGTCAGGGGACAGGATCGAATGGCTACACCTTC
CDR3 protein: CASSPAFRQGTGSNGYTF

D gene: NA
V gene: TRBV7-9
J gene: TRBJ2-7
clone size: few
CDR3 DNA: TGTGCCAGCAGCCCTGGGTGGGCCACTTGGCCCTACGAGCAGTACTTC
CDR3 protein: CASSPGWATWPYEQYF

D gene: NA
V gene: TRBV5-1
J gene: TRBJ2-3
clone size: few
CDR3 DNA: TGCGCCAGCAGTCTCGGGAGCACAGATACGCAGTATTTT
CDR3 protein: CASSLGSTDTQYF

D gene: NA
V gene: TRBV7-9
J gene: TRBJ1-1
clone size: few
CDR3 DNA: TGTGCCAGCAGCAGGGCCTTATTGGACACTGAAGCTTTCTTT
CDR3 protein: CASSRALLDTEAFF

D gene: NA
V gene: TRBV7-2
J gene: TRBJ2-3
clone size: NA
CDR3 DNA: TGTGCCAGCAGCTCCCCTGCCTCTATGCGGCGTAGGACAGATACGCAGTATTTT
CDR3 protein: CASSSPASMRRRTDTQYF

D gene: NA
V gene: TRBV19
J gene: TRBJ2-3
clone size: NA
CDR3 DNA: TGTGCCACGCGGACCCTTAGTTCTAGCACAGATACGCAGTATTTT
CDR3 protein: CATRTLSSSTDTQYF

D gene: TRBD1
V gene: TRBV6-5
J gene: TRBJ2-3
clone size: NA
CDR3 DNA: TGTGCCAGCAGCCGGACAGGGTCTCGCACAGATACGCAGTATTTT
CDR3 protein: CASSRTGSRTDTQYF

D gene: NA
V gene: TRBV28
J gene: TRBJ2-7
clone size: NA
CDR3 DNA: TGTGCCAGCAGTCCTCAATCTACCCCGGCCGAGCAGTACTTC
CDR3 protein: CASSPQSTPAEQYF

D gene: NA
V gene: TRBV30
J gene: TRBJ2-5
clone size: few
CDR3 DNA: TGTGCCTGGAGCTCCACAGGGATCGCCAAGACCCAGTACTTC
CDR3 protein: CAWSSTGIAKTQYF

D gene: NA
V gene: TRBV7-2
J gene: TRBJ2-7
clone size: few
CDR3 DNA: TGTGCCAGCAGCGCAGCCTACGAGCAGTACTTC
CDR3 protein: CASSAAYEQYF

D gene: TRBD1
V gene: TRBV7-7
J gene: TRBJ1-6
clone size: medium-sized
CDR3 DNA: TGTGCTAGCAGTTATGACAGGGATTCACCCCTCCACTTT
CDR3 protein: CASSYDRDSPLHF

D gene: NA
V gene: TRBV18
J gene: TRBJ2-3
clone size: NA
CDR3 DNA: TGTGCCAGCAGGGGGGAGTCAGATACGCAGTATTTT
CDR3 protein: CASRGESDTQYF

D gene: NA
V gene: TRBV7-2
J gene: TRBJ2-7
clone size: few
CDR3 DNA: TGTGCCAGCAGCTTCGACAGAAATTCCTACGAGCAGTACTTC
CDR3 protein: CASSFDRNSYEQYF

D gene: TRBD1
V gene: TRBV7-2
J gene: TRBJ1-4
clone size: medium-sized
CDR3 DNA: TGTGCCAGCAGCTCCCCCTCAGGGGGGGCCGAAAAACTGTTTTTT
CDR3 protein: CASSSPSGGAEKLFF

D gene: NA
V gene: TRBV12-3/TRBV12-4
J gene: TRBJ2-3
clone size: NA
CDR3 DNA: TGTACCAGCACCTTAGGGGTAGATACGCAGTATTTT
CDR3 protein: CTSTLGVDTQYF

D gene: NA
V gene: TRBV28
J gene: TRBJ1-5
clone size: medium-sized
CDR3 DNA: TGTGCCAGCAGAGTCATATCGAATCAGCCCCAGCATTTT
CDR3 protein: CASRVISNQPQHF

D gene: NA
V gene: TRBV7-2
J gene: TRBJ1-5
clone size: NA
CDR3 DNA: TGTGCCAGCAGCTTGTTGGGGCGGAAGAGCAATCAGCCCCAGCATTTT
CDR3 protein: CASSLLGRKSNQPQHF

D gene: TRBD1
V gene: TRBV5-1
J gene: TRBJ2-2
clone size: many
CDR3 DNA: TGCGCCAGCAGCGGTGACAGGGCGGACACCGGGGAGCTGTTTTTT
CDR3 protein: CASSGDRADTGELFF